This T cell receptor (beta chain) derives from a study of cytomegalovirus exposure and HLA in healthy donors. Regarding the study as a whole: Common viral pathogens (according to a later analysis) appeared linked to several of the most significant clusters.

Germline V gives CDR1 MNHEY, CDR2 SVGAGI. The CDR3 is 15 amino acids. V was clipped by 2 bases and J by 2 bases, with 9 bases between them. Comment on this clone: Its antigen is not known.

The primer mix had 60 Vbeta and 13 Jbeta primers. The authors' processing: In a later analysis, roughly 11 million of 65 million to 80 million unique beta chains occurred in at least two donors. The repertoire was sequenced with immunoSEQ multiplex PCR; TCRdb's copy has only in-frame clones and lacks some. The DNA was the basis for D and trimming; V, J and clone size are from that table. The repertoire table contains more than 85,000 clones. This sequence joins TRBV6-5 and TRBJ2-2; TRBD1 might be the D (6 bases). The sequence came from a girl under 18 in good health and CMV-seropositive. Sequences were obtained from PBMCs. CDR3 bases: TGTGCCAGCAGTTACGTGGGGGCAAACACCGGGGAGCTGTTTTTT. Its protein product is CASSYVGANTGELFF.